The clone carrying this T cell receptor beta chain has more than one count but fewer than ten. Its antigen is undetermined. What was sequenced were expressed TCRB transcripts, since all of the isolated RNA had been reverse transcribed. The table came from immunoSEQ multiplex PCR; TCRdb's copy has only in-frame clones and leaves some out. The sample lists around 360,000 clones, 10% to 15% occurring once. The sample is drawn from a study of beta chain features in type 1 diabetes. Findings of the study overall: Researchers report that Type 1 diabetes patients had moderately but significantly shorter TCRB CDR3s across all four CD4+ subsets.

Isolation of CD4+ naive, central memory, regulatory and stem cell-like memory cells was achieved by sorting via CD45RO/CCR7/CD25/CD127/CD95/CD27. CDR1 SGHTA and CDR2 FQGTGA come from the germline V gene. V trimming: 0 bases; J trimming: 4 bases; junction bases outside the gene matches: 1. This CDR3 spans 15 amino acids. The chain links TRBV7-3 to TRBJ2-3, with 10 bases fitting TRBD1. The sequencing input was naive CD4+ T cells from blood. The receptor was derived from a woman between 18 and 29 years old with type 1 diabetes. CDR3 DNA: TGTGCCAGCAGCTTAACGGGACAGGGGCCAGATACGCAGTATTTT. Its protein is CASSLTGQGPDTQYF.